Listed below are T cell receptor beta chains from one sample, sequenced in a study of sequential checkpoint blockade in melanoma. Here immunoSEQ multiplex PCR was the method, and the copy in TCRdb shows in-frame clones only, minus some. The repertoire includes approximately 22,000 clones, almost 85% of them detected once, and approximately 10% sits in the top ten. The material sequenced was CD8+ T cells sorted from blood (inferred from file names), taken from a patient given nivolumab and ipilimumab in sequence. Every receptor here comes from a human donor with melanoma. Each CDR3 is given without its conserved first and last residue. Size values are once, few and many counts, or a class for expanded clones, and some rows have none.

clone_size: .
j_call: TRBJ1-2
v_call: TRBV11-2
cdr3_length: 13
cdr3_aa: ASSLAVGGAYGYT

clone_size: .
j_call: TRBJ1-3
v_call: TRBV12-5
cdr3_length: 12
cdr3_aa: ASAPGQGGNTIY

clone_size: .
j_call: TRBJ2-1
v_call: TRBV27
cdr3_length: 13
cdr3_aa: ASSRSGSSYNEQF

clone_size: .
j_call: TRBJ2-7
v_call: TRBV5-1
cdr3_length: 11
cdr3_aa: ASSPGREGEQY

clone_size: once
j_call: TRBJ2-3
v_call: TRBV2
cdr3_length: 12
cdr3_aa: ASSLGTITDTQY

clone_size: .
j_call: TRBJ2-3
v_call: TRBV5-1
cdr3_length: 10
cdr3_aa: ASSSRGDTQY

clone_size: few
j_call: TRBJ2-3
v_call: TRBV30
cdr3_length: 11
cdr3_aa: AWRAASRHTQY

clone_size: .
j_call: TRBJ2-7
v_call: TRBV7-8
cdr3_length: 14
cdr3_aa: ASSPQGLPYSGEQY

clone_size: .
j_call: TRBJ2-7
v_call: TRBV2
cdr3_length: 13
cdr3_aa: ASSVGQGGSYEQY

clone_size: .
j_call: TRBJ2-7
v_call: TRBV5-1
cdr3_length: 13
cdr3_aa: ASSLAKGVVHEQY

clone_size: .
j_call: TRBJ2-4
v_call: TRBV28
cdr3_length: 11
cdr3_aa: ASSLSGGNIQY

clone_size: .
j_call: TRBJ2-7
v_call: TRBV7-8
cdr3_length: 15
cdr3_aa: ASSQVGSSATFLEQY

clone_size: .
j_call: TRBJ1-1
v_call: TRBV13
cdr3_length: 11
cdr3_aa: ASSEGTAGKAF

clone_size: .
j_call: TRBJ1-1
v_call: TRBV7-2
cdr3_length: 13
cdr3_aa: ASNTHRGGNTEAF

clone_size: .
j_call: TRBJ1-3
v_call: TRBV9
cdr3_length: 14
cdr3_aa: ASSVDQGASGNTIY

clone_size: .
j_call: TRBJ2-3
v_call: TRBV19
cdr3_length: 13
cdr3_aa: ASSPSGGLADTQY

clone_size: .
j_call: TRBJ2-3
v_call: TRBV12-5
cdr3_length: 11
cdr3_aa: ASSASGIDTQY

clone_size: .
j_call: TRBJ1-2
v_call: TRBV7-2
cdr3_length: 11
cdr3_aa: ASSLGEAGGYT

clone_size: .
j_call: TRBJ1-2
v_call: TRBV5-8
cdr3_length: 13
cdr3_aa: ASSLLTGLPRGYT

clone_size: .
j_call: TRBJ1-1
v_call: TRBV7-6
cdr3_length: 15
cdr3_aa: ASSSSTDPAEGVEAF

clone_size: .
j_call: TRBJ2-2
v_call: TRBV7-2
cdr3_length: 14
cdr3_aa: ASSLRELRSTGELF

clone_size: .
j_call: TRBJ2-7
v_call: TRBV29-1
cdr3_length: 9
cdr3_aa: SVSSQYGQY

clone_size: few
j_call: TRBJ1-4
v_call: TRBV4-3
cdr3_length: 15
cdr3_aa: ASSQVGTGGTNEKLF

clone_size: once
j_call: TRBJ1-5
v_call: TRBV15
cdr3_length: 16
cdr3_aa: ATSRDKVRYLSNQPQH

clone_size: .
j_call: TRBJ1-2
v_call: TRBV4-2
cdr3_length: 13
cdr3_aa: ASSQGQTINYGYT

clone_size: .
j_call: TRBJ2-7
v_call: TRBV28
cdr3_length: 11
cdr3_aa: ATTGTGVYEQY

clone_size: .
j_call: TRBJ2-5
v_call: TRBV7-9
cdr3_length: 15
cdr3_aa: ASSLVVGTRVQETQY

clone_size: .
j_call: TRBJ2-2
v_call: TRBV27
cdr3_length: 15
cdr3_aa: ASRRNRDWLSTGELF

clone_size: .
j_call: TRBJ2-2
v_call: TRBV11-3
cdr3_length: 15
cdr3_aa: ASSPKAGVQNTGELF

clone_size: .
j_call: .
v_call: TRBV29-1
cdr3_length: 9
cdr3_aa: SVTTGYEQY

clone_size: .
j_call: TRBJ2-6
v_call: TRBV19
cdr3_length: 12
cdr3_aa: ASREGSGANVLT

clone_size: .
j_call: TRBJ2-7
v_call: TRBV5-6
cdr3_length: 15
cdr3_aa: ASSLQRGGAPTYEQY

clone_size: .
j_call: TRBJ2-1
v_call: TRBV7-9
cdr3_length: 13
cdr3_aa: ASSLDWTGSNEQF

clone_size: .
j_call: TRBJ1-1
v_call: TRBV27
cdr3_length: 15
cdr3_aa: ASSFRVSGARSTEAF

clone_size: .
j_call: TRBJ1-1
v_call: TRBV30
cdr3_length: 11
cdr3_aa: AWSVLRGTEAF

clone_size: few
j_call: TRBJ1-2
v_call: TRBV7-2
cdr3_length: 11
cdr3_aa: ASSRGRYYGYT

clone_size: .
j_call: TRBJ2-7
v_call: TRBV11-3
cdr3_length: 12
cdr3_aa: ASSPLAGRNEQY

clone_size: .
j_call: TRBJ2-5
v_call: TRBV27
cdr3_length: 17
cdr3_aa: TSSLRGGVWKVPLETQY

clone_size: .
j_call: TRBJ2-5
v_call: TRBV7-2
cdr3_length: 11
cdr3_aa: ASSHGTEETQY

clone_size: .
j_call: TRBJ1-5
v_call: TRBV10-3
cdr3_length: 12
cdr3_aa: AISQGNSNQPQH

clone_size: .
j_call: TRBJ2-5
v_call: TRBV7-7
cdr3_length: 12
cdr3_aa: ASSPRGGGETQY

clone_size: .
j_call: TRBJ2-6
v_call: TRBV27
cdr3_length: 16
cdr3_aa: ASSLNGRAYSGANVLT

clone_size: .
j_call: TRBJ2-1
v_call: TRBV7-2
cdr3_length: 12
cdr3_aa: ASRGQGAVGEQF

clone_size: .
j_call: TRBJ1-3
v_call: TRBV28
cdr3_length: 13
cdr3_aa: ASSSRVLWGNTIY

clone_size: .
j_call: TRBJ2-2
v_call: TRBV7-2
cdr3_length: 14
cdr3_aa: ASSLEQRINTGELF

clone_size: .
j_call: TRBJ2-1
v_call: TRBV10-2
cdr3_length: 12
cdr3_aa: ASQRLAGVDEQF

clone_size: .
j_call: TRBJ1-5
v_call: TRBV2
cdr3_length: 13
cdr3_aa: ASSFQGGGNQPQH

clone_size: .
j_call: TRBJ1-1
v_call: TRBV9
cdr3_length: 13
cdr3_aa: ASSAWDRQVTEAF

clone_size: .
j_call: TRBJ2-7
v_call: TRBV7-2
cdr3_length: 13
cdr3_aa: ASSLGQGANYEQY

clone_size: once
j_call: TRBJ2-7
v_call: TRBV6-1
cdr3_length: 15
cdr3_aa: ASSDPGTGGQNREQY

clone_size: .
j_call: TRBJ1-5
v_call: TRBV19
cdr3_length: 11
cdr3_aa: ASKNRGYQPQH

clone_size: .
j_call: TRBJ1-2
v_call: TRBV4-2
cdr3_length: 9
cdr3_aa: ASRAGDGYT

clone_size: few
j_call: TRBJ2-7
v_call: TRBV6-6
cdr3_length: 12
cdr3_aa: ASRMTGESYEQY

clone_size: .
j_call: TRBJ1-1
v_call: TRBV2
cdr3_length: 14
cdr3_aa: ASSAAGRKGSTEAF

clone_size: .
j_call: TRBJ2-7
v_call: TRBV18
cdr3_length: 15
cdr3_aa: ASSPRRTAAINYEQY

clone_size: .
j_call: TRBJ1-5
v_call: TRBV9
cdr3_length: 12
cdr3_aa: ASQGTRTLQPQH

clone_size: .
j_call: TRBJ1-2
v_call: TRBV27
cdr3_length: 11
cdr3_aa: ASRTGLNYGYT